This T cell receptor (beta chain) emerged from a study of T-cell memory formation after mild COVID-19. General observations from the study: There was a balanced CD4/CD8 profile in clones contracting day 15 to 85, and later expanders leaned CD4+.

This clonotype was picked up a small number of times. Its antigen is still unknown. TCRdb analysed the 5' RACE reads with MiXCR anew, one entry per CDR3 protein. The data contain about 560,000 distinct CDR3 sequences, less than 25% of them singletons. This CDR3 has 10 amino acids. V was pared by 5 bases and J by 3 bases, with 2 bases between. CDR1 is DFQATT and CDR2 is SNEGSKA in the germline V gene (reference sequence). This TCR came from an adult woman who had mild COVID-19 (a few samples of this study predate the infection). Cell type and time point are not known. Sequencing used PBMCs or a T cell subset sorted from them (not recorded which). This chain connects TRBV20-1 to TRBJ2-1; D remains unclear. CDR3 in DNA: TGCAGTGCTCGCTACAATGAGCAGTTCTTC. It codes for CSARYNEQFF.